The present TCR beta chain was sequenced within a study of CD8 T cells in ankylosing spondylitis. It was by quantitative 5'-RACE with molecular barcodes that TCR beta libraries were made. A single record per CDR3 protein comes from TCRdb applying MiXCR to the 5' RACE reads. The sample yields roughly 130,000 distinct CDR3 sequences, approximately 8.4% seen once. This clonotype has a handful of counts. Its cognate antigen is unknown. V lost 3 bases to trimming and J lost 4 bases, with 16 bases between them. Germline CDR1 and CDR2: SGHVS and FNYEAQ. CDR3 size: 16 residues. General study findings and limits: Within ankylosing spondylitis blood, a TCR beta motif made up of eight or nine highly homologous variants appeared to be characteristic.

The V call is TRBV7-6, the J call TRBJ2-1; D might be TRBD1 or TRBD2, each matching 6 bases. Sequencing input: synovial fluid, either unsorted or a sorted T cell fraction (not recorded which). The receptor was derived from a male donor with ankylosing spondylitis. CDR3 nucleotides: TGTGCCAGCAGCTTCGGTAGGCTAGGGGGGTACAATGAGCAGTTCTTC. It codes for CASSFGRLGGYNEQFF.